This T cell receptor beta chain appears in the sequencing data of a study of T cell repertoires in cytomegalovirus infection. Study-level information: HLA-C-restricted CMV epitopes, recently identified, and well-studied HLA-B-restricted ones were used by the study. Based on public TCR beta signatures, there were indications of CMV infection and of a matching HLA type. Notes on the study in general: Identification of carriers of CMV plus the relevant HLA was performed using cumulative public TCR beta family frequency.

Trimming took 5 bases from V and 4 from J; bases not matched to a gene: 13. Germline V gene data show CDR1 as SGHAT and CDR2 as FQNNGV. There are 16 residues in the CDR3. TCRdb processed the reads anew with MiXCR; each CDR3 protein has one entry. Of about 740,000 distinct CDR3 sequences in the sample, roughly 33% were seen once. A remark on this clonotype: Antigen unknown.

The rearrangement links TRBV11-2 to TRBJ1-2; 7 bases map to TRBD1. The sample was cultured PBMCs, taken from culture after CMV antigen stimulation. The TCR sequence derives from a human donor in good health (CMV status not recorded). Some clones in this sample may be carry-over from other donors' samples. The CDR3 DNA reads TGTGCCAGCAGCGCGATACAGGGGAAAGGCCCCTATGGCTACACCTTC. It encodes CASSAIQGKGPYGYTF. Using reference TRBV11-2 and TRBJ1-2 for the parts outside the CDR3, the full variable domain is EAGVAQSPRYKIIEKRQSVAFWCNPISGHATLYWYQQILGQGPKLLIQFQNNGVVDDSQLPKDRFSAERLKGVDSTLKIQPAKLEDSAVYLCASSAIQGKGPYGYTFGSGTRLTVV.